This T cell receptor beta chain originates from a study of cytomegalovirus exposure and HLA in healthy donors (dated by TCRdb to about 2017). Study-level background: An earlier analysis of under 600 of the donors reported 250 to 300 Gb of sequence data and some 120 million unique TCR beta sequences from some 180 million T cells. An early release covering about 600 HLA-typed donors comprised approximately 290 gigabases of sequencing data and 85 million to 100 million unique TCR sequences. Among the approximately 430 genotyped donors, around 81% belonged to the genetic ancestry cluster associated with self-reported Caucasian donors. The study aimed to test whether signatures of past pathogen exposure could be identified by cataloging public T cell receptors. The study used immunosequencing to profile the T cell repertoires of more than 650 subjects and linked those repertoires to cytomegalovirus serostatus. A separate validation cohort of over 95 different subjects was used in addition to the roughly 670-subject first cohort. To predict cytomegalovirus infection status, the study brought together high-throughput TCR immunosequencing, statistical association of individual TCRs with disease status, and machine learning. A later analysis re-examined previously published TCR beta repertoires from roughly 720 donors and added high-resolution HLA genotyping to investigate patterns of TCR occurrence. Rather than drawing on any new phenotypic data, the later analysis identified candidate immune exposures from TCR beta sequences and the way those sequences occurred across donors. To decide whether each TCR beta V gene segment behaved as functional or pseudogenic, an earlier analysis of 587 of the donors relied on high-throughput TCR beta sequencing. Donor age, sex, ethnicity and CMV serostatus were compiled together with the repertoire data. Genome-wide SNP genotypes for about 55% of the 666 donors were used in a later genetic analysis, which treated that subset as a discovery cohort. All discovery cohort repertoires had been generated on a single sequencing platform. Class I and class II HLA loci were covered by the typing at four-digit resolution. Typing coverage varied by locus: about 620-640 donors for A, B, C, DRB1 and DQB1; 522 for DQA1; approximately 570 for DPA1; roughly 450 for DPB1. Roughly 5 DR-DQ haplotypes were handled as single units for association and clustering because linkage in the cohort was strong. Among 398 genotyped donors of the cohort, an average of about 240,000 unique TCR beta nucleotide sequences were sequenced per donor, around 18% of them non-productive. On the study overall, not on this receptor specifically: According to a later analysis, TCR association rates differed among HLA loci, with DRB1 alleles showing the most associated TCRs and HLA-C alleles showing the fewest. V-gene and J-gene trimming of TCR beta chains was associated with a missense DCLRE1C variant in a later genetic analysis, and the association was replicated in an independent cohort. Broadly in line with IMGT annotations, most TCR beta V segments showed up in productive rearrangements about 87% or about 30% of the time in an earlier analysis of roughly 590 of the donors. Most TCR sequences were seen in very few donors, while some public TCRs were found in many individuals. Correlated functional status among segregating V segments might reflect linkage disequilibrium, but an unknown experimental factor could not be ruled out. A cluster of highly shared sequence variants was judged likely to be a technical artifact of the sequencing pipeline. Immune exposure information for the cohort was limited to CMV serostatus. In a later analysis, HLA-associated TCR beta chains were found to be more clonally expanded and to have lower generation probabilities than equally common non-associated chains. Strong co-occurrence of HLA alleles, especially DR and DQ, made assigning TCR associations to individual alleles difficult. In both the original and validation cohorts, the classifier was reported to diagnose cytomegalovirus status with high specificity and sensitivity. Compared with the approximately 710-donor mean, donors in an Asian-associated ancestry cluster had fewer N-insertions in productive TCRs, according to a later genetic analysis. According to the authors, the approach could potentially be generalized to other disease states and immunological phenotypes. HLA typing was unavailable for some donors at each locus, so association tests used only the typed subset. Several of the top co-occurrence clusters appeared to be linked to parvovirus B19, influenza, CMV and Epstein-Barr virus, according to a later analysis. A few of the identified cytomegalovirus-associated TCR beta chains were confirmed in vitro to be specific for cytomegalovirus antigens. A later analysis associated about 17,000 TCR beta sequences with specific HLA alleles at a false discovery rate of 0.05. In a later analysis, most CMV-associated TCR beta chains were found to appear HLA-restricted, with HLA associations seemingly driven largely by CMV exposure. Because counts were too low, some 17 rarely observed V segments, including chromosome 9 orphons, were excluded from the earlier analysis of around 590 of the donors. A further reported finding was that TCR beta sequences accurately predicted the HLA-A and HLA-B alleles for most subjects in the first cohort. Some IMGT-functional V segments, including TRBV6-2 and TRBV6-3, could not be distinguished by the 87-base-pair reads and were therefore excluded. The presence/absence analyses assumed that sequencing depth was roughly uniform across donors, and that assumption may not be true. In this cohort, only TCR beta chains were sequenced, and detectable features were limited by the absence of alpha or paired-chain data. In the study, approximately 160 TCR beta chains were listed as associated with cytomegalovirus.

The cohort consisted of 650 to 700 healthy bone marrow donors. Cohort members were all nominally healthy when sampled, although unrecorded immune exposures were likely present. The donor was CMV seronegative and was included in the group of 352 seronegative cohort members. Each donor provided a peripheral blood sample, and peripheral blood mononuclear cells were used for TCR beta sequencing. The Qiagen DNeasy Blood Extraction Kit was used to extract genomic DNA from the blood cell samples. With regard to this clone: What antigen it recognizes has not been identified. No much larger clonotype is one base removed from it; base qualities were not supplied.

Library preparation was by the immunoSEQ multiplex PCR assay. A mixture of 60 forward primers for TCR Vbeta segments and 13 reverse primers for TCR Jbeta segments was used in the multiplex PCR. The CDR3 region of rearranged TCR beta genes was amplified from genomic DNA with a multiplex PCR assay. The amplified TCR beta libraries were sequenced on the Illumina HiSeq System as 87-base-pair reads. The source study handled its data this way. A later analysis tallied around 87 million unique TCR beta chains across the 666 repertoires, and about 10 million of those chains were shared by two or more donors. Raw reads were error-corrected and collapsed into unique sequences with a nearest-neighbor algorithm that merged closely related sequences to remove PCR and sequencing errors. V, D and J gene segments were assigned by aligning CDR3 sequences to IMGT reference sequences. Each retained sequence needed at least a six-nucleotide match to both a V gene segment and a J gene segment. Rearrangements were called productive when the CDR3 lacked stop codons and stayed in frame with V and J; all others were non-productive. CDR3 was defined according to IMGT convention as the region running from the second conserved V-encoded cysteine to the conserved J-encoded phenylalanine. The earlier analysis of about 560 of the donors excluded any sequence lacking an unambiguous match to a single V gene segment. An earlier analysis of several hundred of the donors called V segments functional above 56.7% productive rearrangements and segregating when the between-donor standard deviation exceeded 5%. A statistical classification framework was built to diagnose cytomegalovirus status from the catalog of TCR beta chain sequences. In a later analysis, V and J genes were assigned by comparing TCR nucleotide sequences against IMGT/GENE-DB human TR gene sequences. Using the TCRdist pipeline, a later analysis assigned CDR3 sequences along with most-parsimonious VDJ recombination scenarios. A later analysis defined each TCR beta chain by its CDR3 amino acid sequence plus V-gene family, and excluded reads lacking a unique V-gene family. To address suspected cross-contamination and a sequencing artifact, a later analysis removed around 590 highly shared, low-generation-probability nucleotide sequences. For each public chain, a later analysis derived a clonal expansion index from normalized ranks of inferred template counts within each repertoire. In a later analysis, generation probabilities were computed with a VDJ recombination model fitted to out-of-frame rearrangements, and the resulting probabilities were checked against IGoR. Hypergeometric tests were used in a later analysis to score TCR-TCR, TCR-HLA and TCR-CMV co-occurrence, with a repertoire-size bias correction applied to the TCR pairs. In a later analysis, false discovery rates were estimated by permuting HLA or CMV assignments 20 times. In a later analysis, co-occurring TCRs were grouped with DBSCAN, and TCRdist sequence similarity was added when clustering was performed within HLA-allele-positive subsets. Co-occurrence clustering excluded repertoires with fewer than 30,000 or more than 120,000 public chains, plus five with anomalous nucleotide sharing. The source is immuneACCESS, and TCRdb retained only in-frame sequences with V and J called. Part of the clones is not carried over; for the studies checked, unresolved V genes explain less than half of this, and the remainder is unexplained. V and J calls and clone size are copied from that table; D and trimming were computed from the DNA. Across this sample there are fewer than 200,000 clones, with around four fifths seen only once. About 1.3% of the sample lies in the top ten.

Trimming takes 1 base from V and 13 bases from J, and the germline ends sit 17 bases apart. According to the germline V gene (reference sequence), CDR1 reads MNHEY and CDR2 reads SMNVEV. The CDR3 runs 15 amino acids, cysteine and phenylalanine included. The only DNA kept is the CDR3, 45 bases in frame from the first base. The rearrangement combines TRBV27 with TRBJ1-6; the D gene cannot be resolved reliably. The clonotype was recovered from a woman aged 50 to 65 in good health and CMV-seronegative. Sequencing input: PBMCs. The DNA reads as follows: TGTGCCAGCAGTTTATGGCGTCAGGATCTTTCTCCCCTCCACTTT. Protein translation: CASSLWRQDLSPLHF.